This T cell receptor (beta chain) was obtained from a study of T cells in Graves' hyperthyroidism and ophthalmopathy. Germline CDR1 reads KGHSH; CDR2 reads LQKENI. The CDR3 totals 16 residues. V dropped 6 bases and J dropped 2; count of bases not matched to a gene: 5. Researchers amplified the TCR beta CDR3 regions from RNA transcripts. TCR CDR3 regions were first amplified by RT-PCR with HTBI primers. One entry per CDR3 protein results from TCRdb running MiXCR on the multiplex PCR reads. The table shows about 530,000 distinct CDR3 sequences, with over 15% occurring only once. This sequence joins TRBV18 and TRBJ1-3; 12 bases are a match to TRBD1. Sequencing was carried out using blood. The sequence was obtained from a woman aged 18-29 years with Graves' ophthalmopathy. CDR3 protein: CASSRDRGLTGNTIYF. The DNA of the CDR3 is TGTGCCAGCTCGCGGGACAGGGGGCTCACTGGAAACACCATATATTTT.